This T cell receptor beta chain originates from a study of naive and memory T cell subsets. This clonotype was counted ten times or more. What it recognizes is unknown. Amplification of ligated cDNA took four PCR rounds with SP2 and nested alpha and beta constant primers. TCRdb itself ran the UMI-ligation and nested PCR reads through MiXCR, one entry per CDR3 protein. The data hold approximately 37,000 distinct CDR3 sequences, with about 10% observed a single time. Study-wide points: More TCRs at tuberculin sites were read as hypersensitivity T cell infiltration. The RNA method is potentially sensitive to activation and differentiation changes.

Looked up from germline, CDR1 is SGHAT and CDR2 is FQNNGV. The V gene end was trimmed by 2 bases and the J gene end by 0 bases; junction bases not matched to a gene: 10. The CDR3 is 19 residues long. Treatment: skin biopsy from PPD injection site in Mantoux-positive individual. TCR cDNA received a 3' ligated oligonucleotide that carried a UMI. Tuberculin skin test biopsies were taken where PPD was injected in Mantoux-positive people. Sequencing was performed on skin, taken from a tuberculin skin test site. The rearrangement joins TRBV11-2 to TRBJ2-1; 10 nucleotides line up with TRBD2. The receptor was isolated from an adult in good health. CDR3 sequence: CASSLPAGGPPSSYNEQFF. CDR3 nucleotides: TGTGCCAGCAGCTTACCAGCGGGAGGGCCCCCTAGCTCCTACAATGAGCAGTTCTTC. The full variable domain, rest sourced from reference TRBV11-2 and TRBJ2-1, is EAGVAQSPRYKIIEKRQSVAFWCNPISGHATLYWYQQILGQGPKLLIQFQNNGVVDDSQLPKDRFSAERLKGVDSTLKIQPAKLEDSAVYLCASSLPAGGPPSSYNEQFFGPGTRLTVL.